Below are 20 T cell receptor beta chains sequenced from a single sample in a study of blood T cell repertoires in COVID-19. Sequencing used immunoSEQ multiplex PCR; TCRdb keeps in-frame clones, though not all of them. Of roughly 430,000 clones in the sample, around nine tenths were seen once. Source material: PBMCs or T cells enriched from blood (not recorded which). The source is a woman aged 18-30 years who had been exposed to COVID-19.

This clone came up once. V usage is TRBV5-1 and J usage is TRBJ1-1; TRBD1 is a possible D gene (6 bases). This CDR3 is 15 amino acids long. V gave up 2 bases and J gave up 4 bases, with 15 bases separating them. The germline V gene encodes CDR1 SGHRS and CDR2 YFSETQ. CDR3 protein: CASSFTGSRGTEAFF. CDR3 coding DNA: TGCGCCAGCAGCTTTACAGGGAGTAGGGGCACTGAAGCTTTCTTT.

This chain connects TRBV2 to TRBJ2-7; TRBD1 matches 10 bases. Germline CDR1 and CDR2: SNHLY and FYNNEI. Trimming took 6 bases from V and 5 from J; bases not matched to a gene: 13. This CDR3 is built from 16 residues. The CDR3 reads CASRSPGTGEQNEQYF. DNA of the CDR3: TGTGCCAGCAGGTCCCCCGGGACAGGGGAACAGAACGAGCAGTACTTC.

The sample holds a few counts of this clone. The V call is TRBV18, the J call TRBJ2-7, with 8 positions matching TRBD1. Germline CDR1 and CDR2: KGHSH and LQKENI. The CDR3 covers 15 residues. V gave up 3 bases and J gave up 6 bases; unmatched junction bases: 10. CDR3 nucleotide sequence: TGTGCCAGCTCACCCCGGACAGGGAAGTTGCCCGAGCAGTACTTC. This gives the protein CASSPRTGKLPEQYF.

This sequence joins TRBV3-1 (or the pseudogene TRBV3-2) and TRBJ2-6; D might be TRBD2 (5 bases). Germline CDR1 is LGHDT and CDR2 is YNNKEL (reference sequence). CDR3 length: 17 amino acids. V lost 0 bases to trimming and J lost 1 base, with 10 bases between them. The CDR3 nucleotides are TGTGCCAGCAGCCAAGATTCGGGATGGTCTGGGGCCAACGTCCTGACTTTC. This sequence encodes CASSQDSGWSGANVLTF.

This chain links TRBV7-8 with TRBJ2-1; D is uncertain. The CDR3 totals 14 residues. V was cut by 2 bases and J by 7 bases, with 12 bases left in between. The germline CDR1 and CDR2 sequences are SGHVS and FQNEAQ. This CDR3 is CASSLIRSANEQFF. DNA for the CDR3: TGTGCCAGCAGCTTAATTCGTTCAGCGAATGAGCAGTTCTTC.

The genes are TRBV27 and TRBJ1-2; D is unresolved. Trimming shortened V by 5 bases and J by 3 bases, and 10 bases separated the two germline ends. There are 13 residues in the CDR3. Germline V gene data show CDR1 as MNHEY and CDR2 as SMNVEV (reference sequence). CDR3: CASSRVSDYGYTF. CDR3 coding DNA: TGTGCCAGCAGTCGTGTCTCGGACTATGGCTACACCTTC.

This clone occurred once. The germline gene is not matched at one end of the junction; a read error may be the cause. The chain employs TRBV2 and TRBJ1-1, with 9 bases fitting TRBD1. This CDR3 has 13 residues. CDR1 is SNHLY and CDR2 is FYNNEI in the germline V gene. The CDR3, as DNA: TGTGCCAGCAGTGTACAGGGGGCAGCTAGGATAACATTT. Protein product: CASSVQGAARITF.

The chain uses TRBV25-1 and TRBJ1-1, with a tentative D call TRBD1 (5 bases). The V end was cut by 1 base, the J end by 4 bases, with 13 bases between. The CDR3 has 15 amino acids. Germline V gene data show CDR1 as MGHDK and CDR2 as SYGVNS. CDR3 sequence: CASSESWAGTTEAFF. The CDR3 nucleotides are TGTGCCAGCAGTGAATCCTGGGCGGGGACCACTGAAGCTTTCTTT.

This sequence joins TRBV28 and TRBJ1-3; the match to TRBD1 covers 7 bases. The V gene's germline CDR1 is MDHEN and CDR2 SYDVKM. There are 16 residues in the CDR3. Trimming cost V 9 bases and J 4 bases; bases outside gene matches: 15. CDR3 DNA: TGTGCCAGTTATAGAACCGGGACAGAAATAGGAAACACCATATATTTT. It encodes CASYRTGTEIGNTIYF.

The J gene is TRBJ2-7, the V gene TRBV18; tentatively, D is TRBD1 (5 bases). V lost 3 bases and J 3 bases, leaving 15 bases between the germline ends. Germline CDR1 and CDR2: KGHSH and LQKENI. The CDR3 sequence is 15 residues long. CDR3 residues: CASSPPRQGRYEQYF. The DNA of the CDR3 is TGTGCCAGCTCACCCCCGCGTCAGGGTCGCTACGAGCAGTACTTC.

The chain employs TRBV30 and TRBJ1-6; 7 nucleotides align to TRBD1. The germline gives CDR1 GTSNPN, CDR2 SVGIG (reference sequence). V trimming: 4 bases; J trimming: 4 bases; junction bases outside the gene matches: 4. The CDR3 sequence is 14 residues long. The CDR3 nucleotides are TGTGCCTGGACGTCGACAGGGTATAATTCACCCCTCCACTTT. This gives the protein CAWTSTGYNSPLHF.

The chain is built from TRBV15 and TRBJ2-7; possible D gene TRBD1, 6 bases. CDR3 length equals 14 residues. Between the trimmed V and J ends, which lost 5 bases and 4 bases, there was a span of 15 bases. Germline loops: CDR1 LNHNV, CDR2 YYDKDF (reference sequence). In DNA form, the CDR3 reads TGTGCCACCAGCCGGACAGTTTTTCCTTACGAGCAGTACTTC. It codes for CATSRTVFPYEQYF.

The chain recombines TRBV6-2 or TRBV6-3 with TRBJ1-2, with 8 bases lining up with TRBD1. This CDR3 has 15 residues. Germline lookup yields CDR1 MNHEY and CDR2 SVGEGT. With 0 bases clipped from V and 4 bases from J, the junction kept 4 bases outside the gene matches. CDR3 loop: CASSYSTGVAYGYTF. In DNA form, the CDR3 reads TGTGCCAGCAGTTACTCGACAGGGGTGGCCTATGGCTACACCTTC.

The chain links TRBV28 to TRBJ1-1; 7 bases are shared with TRBD1. Trimming cost V 4 bases and J 11 bases; bases outside gene matches: 7. Germline CDR1 reads MDHEN; CDR2 reads SYDVKM. This CDR3 is built from 12 residues. This chain's CDR3 is CASSSAPRGAFF. The CDR3 DNA is TGTGCCAGCAGTTCCGCCCCCAGGGGGGCTTTCTTT.

The chain employs TRBV4-2 and TRBJ2-3, with 9 positions matching TRBD2. The germline V gene encodes CDR1 LGHNA and CDR2 YNFKEQ. The CDR3 sequence is 14 residues long. V lost 4 bases, J lost 5 bases, and 4 bases stayed unmatched. Written as DNA, the CDR3 is TGTGCCAGCAGCCGACTAGCGGAGGGAGATACGCAGTATTTT. Residues: CASSRLAEGDTQYF.

The chain joins TRBV12-3 or TRBV12-4 to TRBJ1-2; D is ambiguous. This CDR3 is 12 amino acids long. V lost 5 bases and J 2 bases, leaving 6 bases between the germline ends. The CDR3 DNA follows: TGTGCCAGCAGTCCTAAGAACTATGGCTACACCTTC. Translation gives CASSPKNYGYTF.

This sequence joins TRBV7-6 and TRBJ1-5; D unresolved. Trimming took 2 bases from V and 3 from J, leaving 8 bases between them. Per germline, CDR1 SGHVS and CDR2 FNYEAQ. The CDR3 totals 14 residues. This CDR3 reads CASSLRENNQPQHF. CDR3 in DNA: TGTGCCAGCAGCTTAAGGGAGAACAATCAGCCCCAGCATTTT.

This chain links TRBV10-1 with TRBJ2-7; 7 positions agree with TRBD1. V shed 7 bases and J 2 bases; nucleotides not matched to a gene: 8. Germline lookup yields CDR1 WNHNN and CDR2 SYGVQD (reference sequence). The CDR3 length is 14 residues. CDR3 loop: CASKETGPPYEQYF. DNA of the CDR3: TGCGCCAGCAAAGAGACAGGGCCTCCCTACGAGCAGTACTTC.

The rearrangement uses TRBV9 and TRBJ2-7; the match to TRBD2 covers 9 bases. Germline V gene lookup returns CDR1 SGDLS and CDR2 YYNGEE. The length of the CDR3 is 15 residues. V lost 0 bases to trimming and J lost 2 bases; unmatched junction nucleotides: 3. The DNA of the CDR3 is TGTGCCAGCAGCGTAGGGACTAGCGCGACCTACGAGCAGTACTTC. It specifies CASSVGTSATYEQYF.

This chain links TRBV28 with TRBJ2-7; tentative D call: TRBD2 (6 bases). Germline loops: CDR1 MDHEN, CDR2 SYDVKM. The ends were cut back, 5 bases at V and 2 bases at J, with 13 bases in the middle. The CDR3 is 14 residues long. The CDR3 DNA reads as TGTGCCAGCAGTCTCGGACTACCGGCCTACGAGCAGTACTTC. Translating gives CASSLGLPAYEQYF. Supplemented by reference TRBV28 and TRBJ2-7, the full variable domain reads DVKVTQSSRYLVKRTGEKVFLECVQDMDHENMFWYRQDPGLGLRLIYFSYDVKMKEKGDIPEGYSVSREKKERFSLILESASTNQTSMYLCASSLGLPAYEQYFGPGTRLTVT.